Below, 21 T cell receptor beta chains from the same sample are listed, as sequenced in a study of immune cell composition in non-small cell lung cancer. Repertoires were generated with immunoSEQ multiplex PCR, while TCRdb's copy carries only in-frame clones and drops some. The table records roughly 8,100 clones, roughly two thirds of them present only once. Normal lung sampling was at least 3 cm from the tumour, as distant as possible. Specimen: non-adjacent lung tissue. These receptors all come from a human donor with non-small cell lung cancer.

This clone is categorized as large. CDR3 in amino acids: CASRPSGGNTGELFF. In DNA form, the CDR3 reads TGCGCCAGCAGACCTAGCGGGGGGAACACCGGGGAGCTGTTTTTT. The J gene is TRBJ2-2, the V gene TRBV10-2; TRBD2 matches 10 bases. Germline trimming cut 6 bases from V and 1 base from J; bases unmatched to any gene: 2. The CDR3 covers 15 residues. From germline, CDR1 is WSHSY and CDR2 SAAADI.

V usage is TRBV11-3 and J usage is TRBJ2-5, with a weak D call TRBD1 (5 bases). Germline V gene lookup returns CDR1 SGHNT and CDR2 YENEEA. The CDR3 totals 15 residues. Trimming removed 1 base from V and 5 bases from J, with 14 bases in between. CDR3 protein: CASSLGRAEQETQYF. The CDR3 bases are TGTGCCAGCAGCTTAGGCAGGGCGGAGCAGGAGACCCAGTACTTC.

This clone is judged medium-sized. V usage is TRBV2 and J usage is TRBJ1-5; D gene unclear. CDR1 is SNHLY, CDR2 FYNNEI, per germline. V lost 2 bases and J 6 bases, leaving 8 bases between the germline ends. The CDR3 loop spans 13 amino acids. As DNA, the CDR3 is TGTGCCAGCAGTGAATTCCGGGGTCAGCCCCAGCATTTT. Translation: CASSEFRGQPQHF.

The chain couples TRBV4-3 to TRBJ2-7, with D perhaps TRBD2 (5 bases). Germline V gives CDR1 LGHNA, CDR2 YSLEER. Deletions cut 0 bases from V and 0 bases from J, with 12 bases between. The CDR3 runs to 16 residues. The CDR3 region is CASSQDGGEYSYEQYF. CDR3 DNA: TGCGCCAGCAGCCAAGATGGAGGCGAATACTCCTACGAGCAGTACTTC.

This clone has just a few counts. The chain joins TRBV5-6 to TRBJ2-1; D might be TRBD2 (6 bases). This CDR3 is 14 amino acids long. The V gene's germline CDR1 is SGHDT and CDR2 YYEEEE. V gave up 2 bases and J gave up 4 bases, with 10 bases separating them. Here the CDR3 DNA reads TGTGCCAGCAGCTTAATGGAGGGGTACAATGAGCAGTTCTTC. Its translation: CASSLMEGYNEQFF.

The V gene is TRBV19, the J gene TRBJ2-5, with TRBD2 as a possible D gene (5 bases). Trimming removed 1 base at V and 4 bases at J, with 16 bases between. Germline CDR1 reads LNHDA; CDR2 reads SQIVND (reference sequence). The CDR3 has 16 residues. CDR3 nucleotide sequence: TGTGCCAGTAGTATAGGATCGGGGTTAGGAGGAGAGACCCAGTACTTC. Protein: CASSIGSGLGGETQYF.

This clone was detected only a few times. The CDR3 loop reads CASSLAGGQDEQYF. The CDR3, as DNA: TGTGCCAGCAGCTTAGCGGGGGGACAGGACGAGCAGTACTTC. The rearrangement joins TRBV7-9 to TRBJ2-7, with 8 positions matching TRBD1. The CDR3 spans 14 residues. Germline V gene sequence: CDR1 SEHNR, CDR2 FQNEAQ (reference sequence). The J segment lost 5 bases and the V segment lost 0 bases, leaving 3 bases of the junction unmatched.

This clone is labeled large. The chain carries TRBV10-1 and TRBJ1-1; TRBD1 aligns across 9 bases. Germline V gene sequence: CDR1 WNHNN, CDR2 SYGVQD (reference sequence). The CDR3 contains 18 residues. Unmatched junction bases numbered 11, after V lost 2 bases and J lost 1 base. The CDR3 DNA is TGCGCCAGCAGTGAGACGACCCCCGGACAGGGGCGGAACACTGAAGCTTTCTTT. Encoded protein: CASSETTPGQGRNTEAFF.

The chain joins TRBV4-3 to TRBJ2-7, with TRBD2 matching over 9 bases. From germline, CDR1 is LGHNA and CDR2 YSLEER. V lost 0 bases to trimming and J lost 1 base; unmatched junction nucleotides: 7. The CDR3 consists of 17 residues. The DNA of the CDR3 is TGCGCCAGCAGCCAAGATCTGGGCGGGGGGGCTTCCTACGAGCAGTACTTC. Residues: CASSQDLGGGASYEQYF.

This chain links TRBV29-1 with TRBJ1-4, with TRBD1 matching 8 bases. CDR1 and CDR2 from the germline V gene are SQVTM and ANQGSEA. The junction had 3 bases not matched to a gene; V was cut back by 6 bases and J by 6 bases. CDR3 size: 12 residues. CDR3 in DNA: TGCAGCGTGACAGGGGAAGATGAAAAACTGTTTTTT. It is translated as CSVTGEDEKLFF.

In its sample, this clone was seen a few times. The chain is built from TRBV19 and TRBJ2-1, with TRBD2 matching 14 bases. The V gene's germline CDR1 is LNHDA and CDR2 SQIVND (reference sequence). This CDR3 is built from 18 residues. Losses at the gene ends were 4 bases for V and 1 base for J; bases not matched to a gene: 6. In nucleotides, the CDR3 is TGTGCCAGTAGTAAAGGACTAGCGGGGGGAATTTCCTACAATGAGCAGTTCTTC. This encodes CASSKGLAGGISYNEQFF. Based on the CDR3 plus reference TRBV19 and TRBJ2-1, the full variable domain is DGGITQSPKYLFRKEGQNVTLSCEQNLNHDAMYWYRQDPGQGLRLIYYSQIVNDFQKGDIAEGYSVSREKKESFPLTVTSAQKNPTAFYLCASSKGLAGGISYNEQFFGPGTRLTVL.

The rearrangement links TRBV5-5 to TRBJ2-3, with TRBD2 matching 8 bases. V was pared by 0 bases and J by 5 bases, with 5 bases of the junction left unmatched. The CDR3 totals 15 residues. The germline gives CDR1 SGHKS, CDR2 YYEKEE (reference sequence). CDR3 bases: TGTGCCAGCAGCTTGGGGGTGACTAGCGTAGATACGCAGTATTTT. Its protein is CASSLGVTSVDTQYF.

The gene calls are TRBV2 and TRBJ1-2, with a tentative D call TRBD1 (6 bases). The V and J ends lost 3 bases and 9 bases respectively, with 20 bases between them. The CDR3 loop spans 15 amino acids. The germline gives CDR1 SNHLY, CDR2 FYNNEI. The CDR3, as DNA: TGTGCCAGCAGTGAGGGGACATACGAAGGGGATAGCTACACCTTC. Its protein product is CASSEGTYEGDSYTF.

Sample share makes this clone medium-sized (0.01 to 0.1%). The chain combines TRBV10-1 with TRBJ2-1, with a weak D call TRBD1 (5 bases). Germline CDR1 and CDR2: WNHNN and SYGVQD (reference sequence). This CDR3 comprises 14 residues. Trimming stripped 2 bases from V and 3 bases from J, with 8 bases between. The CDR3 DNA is TGCGCCAGCAGTGAGGAGACAGACTACAATGAGCAGTTCTTC. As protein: CASSEETDYNEQFF.

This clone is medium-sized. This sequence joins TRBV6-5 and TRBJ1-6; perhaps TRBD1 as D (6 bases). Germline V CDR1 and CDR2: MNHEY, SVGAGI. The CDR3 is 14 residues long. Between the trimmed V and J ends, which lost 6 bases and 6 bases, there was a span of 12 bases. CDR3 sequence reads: CASRNTGRNSPLHF. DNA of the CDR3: TGTGCCAGCAGGAATACAGGGCGTAATTCACCCCTCCACTTT.

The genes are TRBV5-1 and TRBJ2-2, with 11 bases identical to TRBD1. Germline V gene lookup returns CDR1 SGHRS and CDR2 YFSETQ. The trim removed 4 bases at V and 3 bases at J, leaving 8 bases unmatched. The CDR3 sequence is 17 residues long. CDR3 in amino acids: CASSLQPGQGDTGELFF. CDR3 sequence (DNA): TGCGCCAGCAGCCTCCAACCGGGACAGGGGGACACCGGGGAGCTGTTTTTT.

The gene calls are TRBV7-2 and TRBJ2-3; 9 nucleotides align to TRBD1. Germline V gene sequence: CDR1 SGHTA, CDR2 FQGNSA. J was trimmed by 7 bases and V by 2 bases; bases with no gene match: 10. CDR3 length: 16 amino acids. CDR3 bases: TGTGCCAGCAGCTTATGGGGGACAGGGATAGTGAATACGCAGTATTTT. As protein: CASSLWGTGIVNTQYF.

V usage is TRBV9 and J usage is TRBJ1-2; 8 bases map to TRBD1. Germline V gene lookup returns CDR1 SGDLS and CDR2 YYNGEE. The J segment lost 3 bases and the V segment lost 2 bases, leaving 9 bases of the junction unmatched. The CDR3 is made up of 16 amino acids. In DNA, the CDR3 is TGTGCCAGCAGCGTGATAAAGGACAGGGTGGACTATGGCTACACCTTC. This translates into CASSVIKDRVDYGYTF.

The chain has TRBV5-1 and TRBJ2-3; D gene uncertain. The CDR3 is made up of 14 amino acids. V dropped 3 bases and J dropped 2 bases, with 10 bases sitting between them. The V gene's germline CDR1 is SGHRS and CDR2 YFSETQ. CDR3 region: CASSSDFDTDTQYF. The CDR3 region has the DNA TGCGCCAGCAGCTCCGACTTCGACACAGATACGCAGTATTTT.

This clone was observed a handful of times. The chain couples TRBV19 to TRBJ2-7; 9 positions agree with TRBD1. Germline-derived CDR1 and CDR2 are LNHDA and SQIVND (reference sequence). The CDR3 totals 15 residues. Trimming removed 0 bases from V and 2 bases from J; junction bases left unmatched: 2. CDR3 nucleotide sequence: TGTGCCAGTAGTATAGAGGGACAGGGACCCTACGAGCAGTACTTC. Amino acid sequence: CASSIEGQGPYEQYF.

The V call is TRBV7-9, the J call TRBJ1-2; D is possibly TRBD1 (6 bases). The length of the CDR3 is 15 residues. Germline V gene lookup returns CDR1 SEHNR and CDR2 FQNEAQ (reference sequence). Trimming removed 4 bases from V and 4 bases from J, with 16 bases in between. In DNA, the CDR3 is TGTGCCAGCAGCTCTCGGGACAAGCAGATCTATGGCTACACCTTC. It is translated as CASSSRDKQIYGYTF.